This entry lists 17 T cell receptor beta chains sequenced from one sample in a study of CD8 T cells in ankylosing spondylitis. MiXCR, applied by TCRdb to the 5' RACE reads, yields one record per CDR3 protein. The data contain tens of thousands of distinct CDR3 sequences, around 2.9% of them seen just once; the ten biggest clones take up 4% to 5.5%. The sequencing sample was made of blood, either unsorted or a sorted T cell fraction (not recorded which). The origin of the receptors is a male donor with ankylosing spondylitis or in good health (not recorded which).

This clonotype was seen at least ten times. This chain joins TRBV9 and TRBJ2-2; D tentatively reads TRBD1 or TRBD2 (5 bases each). Germline values: CDR1 SGDLS, CDR2 YYNGEE. This CDR3 is 15 amino acids long. V lost 3 bases and J 1 base, leaving 10 bases between the germline ends. The DNA for the CDR3 is TGTGCCAGCAGCGATGGGGGTTGGAACACCGGGGAGCTGTTTTTT. Amino acids: CASSDGGWNTGELFF.

This clonotype was seen many times. The CDR3 loop is CASSAGGATEEKLFF. The CDR3 DNA reads TGTGCCAGCAGCGCAGGGGGCGCGACCGAGGAAAAACTGTTTTTT. This rearrangement joins TRBV9 to TRBJ1-4, with 8 bases fitting TRBD1. The CDR3 totals 15 residues. CDR1 and CDR2 (germline): SGDLS, YYNGEE. Germline trimming cut 3 bases from V and 8 bases from J; bases unmatched to any gene: 9.

This clonotype was recorded many times. V and J are TRBV9 and TRBJ2-2; D gene ambiguous. Germline lookup yields CDR1 SGDLS and CDR2 YYNGEE. There are 14 residues in the CDR3. The germline V and J ends were trimmed by 4 bases and 4 bases, with 11 bases remaining between them. CDR3 DNA: TGTGCCAGCAGCCCCTCCCAAAGCACCGGGGAGCTGTTTTTT. Its translation is CASSPSQSTGELFF.

This clonotype was observed at least ten times. The chain couples TRBV9 to TRBJ1-2; D not certain. This CDR3 spans 15 amino acids. V was pared by 1 base and J by 0 bases, with 10 bases between. Germline V CDR1 and CDR2: SGDLS, YYNGEE. The DNA of the CDR3 is TGTGCCAGCAGCGTACTCGAGTCTTCTAACTATGGCTACACCTTC. Residues: CASSVLESSNYGYTF.

This clonotype was observed many times. The rearrangement links TRBV9 to TRBJ2-2; no definite D call. Germline V gene data show CDR1 as SGDLS and CDR2 as YYNGEE. V was clipped by 5 bases and J by 6 bases, with 17 bases between them. CDR3 length: 15 amino acids. The CDR3 spells CASSSSTGIAGELFF. The DNA of the CDR3 is TGTGCCAGCAGTTCTTCCACTGGGATCGCCGGGGAGCTGTTTTTT.

This clonotype was counted ten times or more. The chain has TRBV9 and TRBJ1-4; tentatively, D is TRBD1 (5 bases). V dropped 3 bases and J dropped 8 bases, with 14 bases sitting between them. This CDR3 contains 14 residues. The germline gives CDR1 SGDLS, CDR2 YYNGEE. The CDR3 is CASSASSGGEKLFF. The DNA for the CDR3 is TGTGCCAGCAGCGCTTCGTCGGGGGGGGAAAAACTGTTTTTT.

This clonotype was detected many times. The rearrangement links TRBV9 to TRBJ2-1, with a weak D call TRBD2 (5 bases). CDR3 length: 15 residues. Germline V gives CDR1 SGDLS, CDR2 YYNGEE. V lost 4 bases, J lost 8 bases, and 19 bases lay in between. CDR3 loop: CASSPSPRSEYEQFF. DNA of the CDR3: TGTGCCAGCAGCCCGAGCCCCCGTAGCGAGTATGAGCAGTTCTTC.

This clonotype was detected many times. The gene calls are TRBV9 and TRBJ2-3; D not certain. The V gene's germline CDR1 is SGDLS and CDR2 YYNGEE. Trimming removed 4 bases at V and 4 bases at J, with 10 bases between. The CDR3 length is 13 residues. The CDR3: CASSLVGADTQYF. Written as DNA, the CDR3 is TGTGCCAGCAGCCTAGTTGGGGCAGATACGCAGTATTTT.

With regard to this clonotype: This could be a read error, since a much larger clone is one nucleotide away. This chain uses TRBV9 with TRBJ2-7; D is possibly TRBD2 (5 bases). The CDR3 covers 15 residues. The germline V and J ends were trimmed by 9 bases and 0 bases, with 19 bases remaining between them. The germline gives CDR1 SGDLS, CDR2 YYNGEE. The CDR3 loop reads CAISPGGLFSYEQYF. CDR3 coding DNA: TGTGCCATCAGTCCAGGAGGTCTCTTCTCCTACGAGCAGTACTTC.

In its sample, this clonotype is medium-sized (0.01 to 0.1%). J is TRBJ2-5 and V is TRBV9, with 8 positions matching TRBD1. The V gene end was trimmed by 4 bases and the J gene end by 5 bases; junction bases not matched to a gene: 7. The CDR3 contains 14 residues. Per germline, CDR1 SGDLS and CDR2 YYNGEE. CDR3 nucleotides: TGTGCCAGCAGCCCAGGACAGGGCGGGGAGACCCAGTACTTC. This gives the protein CASSPGQGGETQYF.

This clonotype was seen more than once but under ten times. The chain is built from TRBV9 and TRBJ2-4; TRBD2 matches 7 bases. Germline trimming cut 3 bases from V and 0 bases from J; bases unmatched to any gene: 6. Germline CDR1 and CDR2: SGDLS and YYNGEE. CDR3 length: 16 residues. Here the CDR3 reads CASSESSGLAKNIQYF. The CDR3 coding sequence is TGTGCCAGCAGCGAGTCTAGCGGACTAGCCAAAAACATTCAGTACTTC.

This clonotype has a count of ten or more. The genes are TRBV9 and TRBJ1-1; a possible D gene is TRBD1 (6 bases). CDR1 and CDR2 (germline): SGDLS, YYNGEE. Trimming cost V 3 bases and J 1 base, with 10 bases left between them. The CDR3 totals 14 residues. CDR3 sequence reads: CASSAGQQNTEAFF. CDR3 coding DNA: TGTGCCAGCAGCGCTGGACAGCAGAACACTGAAGCTTTCTTT.

The sample holds many counts of this clonotype. The rearrangement links TRBV9 to TRBJ2-3, with 7 bases lining up with TRBD2. V was pared by 6 bases and J by 4 bases, with 11 bases of the junction left unmatched. The CDR3 loop spans 15 amino acids. CDR1 is SGDLS, CDR2 YYNGEE, per germline. The CDR3 DNA is TGTGCCAGCACCCGGGGCGGGAGTCGTGCAGATACGCAGTATTTT. Protein sequence: CASTRGGSRADTQYF.

This clonotype was observed many times. The chain uses TRBV9 and TRBJ1-1; D might be TRBD1 (5 bases). The CDR3 spans 13 residues. Germline-derived CDR1 and CDR2 are SGDLS and YYNGEE. The ends were cut back, 4 bases at V and 5 bases at J, with 12 bases in the middle. This CDR3 reads CASSRTPGTEAFF. The CDR3 nucleotides are TGTGCCAGCAGCCGGACACCAGGGACTGAAGCTTTCTTT.

This clonotype was counted at least ten times. V and J are TRBV9 and TRBJ2-7, with a possible D match to TRBD2 (5 bases). CDR3 size: 15 residues. V lost 4 bases and J lost 0, with 14 bases in between. Germline lookup yields CDR1 SGDLS and CDR2 YYNGEE. CDR3: CASSPQVGSSYEQYF. The DNA for the CDR3 is TGTGCCAGCAGCCCCCAGGTTGGGAGCTCCTACGAGCAGTACTTC.

This clonotype was seen ten or more times. This sequence joins TRBV9 and TRBJ1-6; D not resolved. The CDR3 has 15 residues. Germline V gives CDR1 SGDLS, CDR2 YYNGEE. V was trimmed by 3 bases and J by 13 bases, leaving 20 bases between them. The CDR3 loop is CASSADEGFTFPLHF. The CDR3 DNA sequence: TGTGCCAGCAGCGCCGACGAAGGGTTTACATTCCCCCTCCACTTT.

The table lists this clonotype with many counts. The chain carries TRBV9 and TRBJ1-6; maybe TRBD1 (5 bases). V gave up 0 bases and J gave up 8 bases, with 12 bases separating them. The CDR3 has 15 residues. Germline CDR1 reads SGDLS; CDR2 reads YYNGEE. CDR3 DNA: TGTGCCAGCAGCGTAGGCCCGGCCAGGGATTCACCCCTCCACTTT. Its protein product is CASSVGPARDSPLHF.